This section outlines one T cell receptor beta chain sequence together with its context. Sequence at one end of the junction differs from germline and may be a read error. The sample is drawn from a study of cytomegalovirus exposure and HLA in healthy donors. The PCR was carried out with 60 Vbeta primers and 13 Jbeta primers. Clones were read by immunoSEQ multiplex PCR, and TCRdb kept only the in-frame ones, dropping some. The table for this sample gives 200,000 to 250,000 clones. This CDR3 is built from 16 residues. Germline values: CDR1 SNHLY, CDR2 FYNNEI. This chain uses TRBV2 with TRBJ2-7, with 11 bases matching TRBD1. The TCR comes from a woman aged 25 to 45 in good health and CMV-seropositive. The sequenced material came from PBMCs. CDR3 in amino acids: CATPLPGQGGSNEQYF. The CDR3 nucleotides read TGTGCCACTCCCCTTCCGGGACAGGGGGGCTCCAACGAGCAGTACTTC.